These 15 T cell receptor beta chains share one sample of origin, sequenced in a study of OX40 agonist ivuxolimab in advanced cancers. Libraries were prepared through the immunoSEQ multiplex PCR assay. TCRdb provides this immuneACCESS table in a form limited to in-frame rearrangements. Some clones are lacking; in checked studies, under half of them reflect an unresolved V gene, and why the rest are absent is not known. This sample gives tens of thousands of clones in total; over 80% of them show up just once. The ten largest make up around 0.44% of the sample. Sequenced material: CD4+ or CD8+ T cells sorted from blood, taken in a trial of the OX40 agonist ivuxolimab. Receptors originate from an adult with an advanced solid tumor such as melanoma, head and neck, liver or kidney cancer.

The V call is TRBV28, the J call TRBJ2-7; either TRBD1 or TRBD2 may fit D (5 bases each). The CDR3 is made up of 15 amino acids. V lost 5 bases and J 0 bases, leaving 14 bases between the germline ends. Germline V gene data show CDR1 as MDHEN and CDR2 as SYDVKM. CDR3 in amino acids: CASSGSGTVSYEQYF. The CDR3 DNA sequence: TGTGCCAGCAGTGGCTCGGGGACCGTCTCCTACGAGCAGTACTTC.

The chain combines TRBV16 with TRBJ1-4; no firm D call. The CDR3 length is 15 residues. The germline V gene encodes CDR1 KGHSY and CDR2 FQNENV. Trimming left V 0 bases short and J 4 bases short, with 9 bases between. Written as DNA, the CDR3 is TGTGCCAGCAGCCAATCGTACCAGGATAATGAAAAACTGTTTTTT. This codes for CASSQSYQDNEKLFF.

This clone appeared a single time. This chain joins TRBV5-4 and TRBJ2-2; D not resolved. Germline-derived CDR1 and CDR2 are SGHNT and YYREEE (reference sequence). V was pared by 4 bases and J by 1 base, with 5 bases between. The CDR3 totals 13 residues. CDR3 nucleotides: TGTGCCAGCAGCCCCCAGAACACCGGGGAGCTGTTTTTT. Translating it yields CASSPQNTGELFF.

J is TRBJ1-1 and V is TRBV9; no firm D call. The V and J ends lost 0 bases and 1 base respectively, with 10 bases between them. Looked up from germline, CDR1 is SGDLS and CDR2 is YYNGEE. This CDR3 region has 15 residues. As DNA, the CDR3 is TGTGCCAGCAGCGTAGCACCACAGTGGAACACTGAAGCTTTCTTT. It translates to CASSVAPQWNTEAFF.

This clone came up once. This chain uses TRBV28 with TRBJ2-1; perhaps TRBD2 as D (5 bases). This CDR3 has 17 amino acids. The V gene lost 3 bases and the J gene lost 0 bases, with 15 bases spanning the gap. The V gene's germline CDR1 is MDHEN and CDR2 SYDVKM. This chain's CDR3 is CASSFGVRLLSYNEQFF. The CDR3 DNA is TGTGCCAGCAGTTTCGGGGTGAGACTGCTCTCCTACAATGAGCAGTTCTTC.

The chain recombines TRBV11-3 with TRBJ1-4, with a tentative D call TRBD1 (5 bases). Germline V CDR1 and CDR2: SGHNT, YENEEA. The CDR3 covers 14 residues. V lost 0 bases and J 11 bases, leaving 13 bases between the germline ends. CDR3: CASSLDRASGKLFF. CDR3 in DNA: TGTGCCAGCAGCTTAGACAGGGCGTCGGGGAAACTGTTTTTT.

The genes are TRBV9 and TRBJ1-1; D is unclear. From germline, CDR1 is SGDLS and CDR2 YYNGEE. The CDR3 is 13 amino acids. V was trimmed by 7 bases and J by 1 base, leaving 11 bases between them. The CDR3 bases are TGTGCCAGCGAGAGGACCCGGAACACTGAAGCTTTCTTT. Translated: CASERTRNTEAFF. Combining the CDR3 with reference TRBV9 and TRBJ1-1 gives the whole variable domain DSGVTQTPKHLITATGQRVTLRCSPRSGDLSVYWYQQSLDQGLQFLIQYYNGEERAKGNILERFSAQQFPDLHSELNLSSLELGDSALYFCASERTRNTEAFFGQGTRLTVV.

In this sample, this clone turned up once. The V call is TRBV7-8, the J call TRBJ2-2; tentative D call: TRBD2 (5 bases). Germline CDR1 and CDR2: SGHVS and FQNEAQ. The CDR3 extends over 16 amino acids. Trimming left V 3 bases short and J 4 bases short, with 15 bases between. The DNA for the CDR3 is TGTGCCAGCAGCTTTTCGAGCGGTACTCTCACCGGGGAGCTGTTTTTT. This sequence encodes CASSFSSGTLTGELFF.

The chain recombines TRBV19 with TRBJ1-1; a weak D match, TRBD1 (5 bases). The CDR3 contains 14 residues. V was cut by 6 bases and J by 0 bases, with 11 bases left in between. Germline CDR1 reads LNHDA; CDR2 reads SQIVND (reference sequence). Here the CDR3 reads CASSRDGLNTEAFF. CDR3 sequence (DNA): TGTGCCAGTAGCAGGGACGGATTGAACACTGAAGCTTTCTTT.

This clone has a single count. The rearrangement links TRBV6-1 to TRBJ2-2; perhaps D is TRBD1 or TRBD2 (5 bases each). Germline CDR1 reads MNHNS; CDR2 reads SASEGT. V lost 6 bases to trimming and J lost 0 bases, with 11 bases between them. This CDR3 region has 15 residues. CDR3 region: CASRSGTANTGELFF. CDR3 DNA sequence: TGTGCCAGCAGATCCGGGACGGCGAACACCGGGGAGCTGTTTTTT.

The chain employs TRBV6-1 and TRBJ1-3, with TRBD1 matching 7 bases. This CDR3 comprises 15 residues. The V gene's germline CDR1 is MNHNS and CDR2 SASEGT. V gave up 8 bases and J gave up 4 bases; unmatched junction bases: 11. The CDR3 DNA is TGTGCCAGCTATGGGACAGCGGGATTAGGAAACACCATATATTTT. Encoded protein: CASYGTAGLGNTIYF.

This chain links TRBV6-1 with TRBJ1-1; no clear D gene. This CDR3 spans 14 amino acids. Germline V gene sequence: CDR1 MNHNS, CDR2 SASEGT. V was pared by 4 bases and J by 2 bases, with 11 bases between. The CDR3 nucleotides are TGTGCCAGCAGTGTAAAGGCAGGTAACACTGAAGCTTTCTTT. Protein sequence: CASSVKAGNTEAFF.

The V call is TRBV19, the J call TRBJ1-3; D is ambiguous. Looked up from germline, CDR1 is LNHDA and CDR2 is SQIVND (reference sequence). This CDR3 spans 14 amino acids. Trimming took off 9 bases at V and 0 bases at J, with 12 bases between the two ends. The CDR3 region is CASGGDHSGNTIYF. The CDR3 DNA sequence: TGTGCCAGCGGCGGAGATCACTCTGGAAACACCATATATTTT.

The chain's CDR3 is CASSLRGQSEAFF. The DNA of the CDR3 is TGCGCCAGCAGCTTGAGGGGGCAGAGTGAAGCTTTCTTT. The V call is TRBV5-1, the J call TRBJ1-1, with TRBD1 matching over 7 bases. The CDR3 is 13 amino acids. The trim removed 1 base at V and 7 bases at J, leaving 4 bases unmatched. Germline-derived CDR1 and CDR2 are SGHRS and YFSETQ.

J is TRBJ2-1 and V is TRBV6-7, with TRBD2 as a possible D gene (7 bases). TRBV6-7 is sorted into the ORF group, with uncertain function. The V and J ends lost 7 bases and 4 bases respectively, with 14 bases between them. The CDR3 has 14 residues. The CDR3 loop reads CASIGGGRYNEQFF. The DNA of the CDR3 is TGTGCCAGCATAGGGGGAGGGAGATACAATGAGCAGTTCTTC.